The 24 T cell receptor beta chains reported below all come from one sample, sequenced in a study of blood T cell repertoires in COVID-19. Only in-frame clones appear in the TCRdb table, and some are missing; sequencing was by immunoSEQ multiplex PCR. The table lists 95,000 to 100,000 clones, about 90% of them singletons. The sample comprised peripheral blood. The receptors come from a man aged 50-59 years with acute or convalescent COVID-19.

The V call is TRBV12-3 or TRBV12-4, the J call TRBJ1-1; a weak D match, TRBD1 (6 bases). This CDR3 is built from 13 residues. V gave up 6 bases and J gave up 1 base, with 9 bases separating them. The CDR3 is CASRGGENTEAFF. Written as DNA, the CDR3 is TGTGCCAGCAGAGGGGGGGAGAACACTGAAGCTTTCTTT.

This rearrangement joins TRBV7-8 to TRBJ2-7; no clear D gene. CDR3 length: 14 amino acids. Germline lookup yields CDR1 SGHVS and CDR2 FQNEAQ. Trimming removed 2 bases from V and 1 base from J, with 9 bases in between. In DNA, the CDR3 is TGTGCCAGCAGCTTAATGGGCCAGTCCTACGAGCAGTACTTC. Its protein is CASSLMGQSYEQYF.

The chain is built from TRBV2 and TRBJ1-4; the match to TRBD1 covers 7 bases. Per the germline V gene, CDR1 is SNHLY and CDR2 is FYNNEI. The CDR3 loop spans 15 amino acids. V gave up 7 bases and J gave up 0 bases; unmatched junction bases: 5. In nucleotides, the CDR3 is TGTGCCAGCAAACGGGACAGTTCAACTAATGAAAAACTGTTTTTT. Protein sequence: CASKRDSSTNEKLFF.

This sequence joins TRBV7-9 and TRBJ1-5; the D is unclear. V lost 1 base, J lost 7 bases, and 5 bases lay in between. The CDR3 is made up of 12 amino acids. Germline CDR1 is SEHNR and CDR2 is FQNEAQ (reference sequence). CDR3 amino acids: CASSLGQQPQHF. CDR3 nucleotide sequence: TGTGCCAGCAGCTTAGGACAACAGCCCCAGCATTTT.

The chain is built from TRBV6-2 or TRBV6-3 and TRBJ1-1, with 8 bases matching TRBD1. The CDR3 has 15 residues. The V segment lost 5 bases and the J segment 2 bases; nucleotides outside the gene matches: 7. The germline CDR1 and CDR2 sequences are MNHEY and SVGEGT. CDR3 sequence reads: CASSRTGRLNTEAFF. As DNA, the CDR3 is TGTGCCAGCAGTCGGACAGGGAGATTAAACACTGAAGCTTTCTTT.

The CDR3 nucleotides read TGTGCCAGCAGTTTATCGGTTGGGCCTCTAGCGGGGGAGACCCAGTACTTC. Its translation: CASSLSVGPLAGETQYF. The rearrangement links TRBV27 to TRBJ2-5; 9 nucleotides match TRBD2. The V gene end was trimmed by 0 bases and the J gene end by 5 bases; junction bases not matched to a gene: 10. The CDR3 spans 17 residues. CDR1 and CDR2 (germline): MNHEY, SMNVEV (reference sequence).

V gene TRBV7-2 combines with J gene TRBJ2-7, with D maybe TRBD2 (5 bases). V was pared by 5 bases and J by 3 bases, with 17 bases between. The germline V gene encodes CDR1 SGHTA and CDR2 FQGNSA. The CDR3 runs 15 residues. CDR3 loop: CASSTQAGGLYEQYF. CDR3 sequence (DNA): TGTGCCAGCAGCACGCAGGCGGGCGGACTCTACGAGCAGTACTTC. Full variable domain (rest looked up from reference TRBV7-2 and TRBJ2-7): GAGVSQSPSNKVTEKGKDVELRCDPISGHTALYWYRQSLGQGLEFLIYFQGNSAPDKSGLPSDRFSAERTGGSVSTLTIQRTQQEDSAVYLCASSTQAGGLYEQYFGPGTRLTVT.

The chain recombines TRBV7-8 with TRBJ1-4; the match to TRBD1 covers 8 bases. Germline assignment: CDR1 SGHVS and CDR2 FQNEAQ. The CDR3 totals 13 residues. V trimming: 5 bases; J trimming: 8 bases; junction bases outside the gene matches: 4. The CDR3 nucleotides are TGTGCCAGCAGCCACAGGGGGTCAGAAAAACTGTTTTTT. Its protein is CASSHRGSEKLFF.

This chain uses TRBV11-3 with TRBJ2-1; 9 bases are shared with TRBD2. V dropped 0 bases and J dropped 5; count of bases not matched to a gene: 5. Germline V gene sequence: CDR1 SGHNT, CDR2 YENEEA. The length of the CDR3 is 16 residues. CDR3 sequence: CASSLELGLANNEQFF. CDR3 sequence (DNA): TGTGCCAGCAGCTTAGAATTGGGACTAGCTAACAATGAGCAGTTCTTC.

CDR3 sequence reads: CASSSRQGEAFF. As DNA, the CDR3 is TGTGCCAGCAGCTCCAGACAGGGGGAAGCTTTCTTT. The chain uses TRBV7-3 and TRBJ1-1, with 8 bases matching TRBD1. After removal of 4 bases from V and 8 bases from J, the junction contained 3 bases not matched to a gene. The CDR3 is made up of 12 amino acids. From germline, CDR1 is SGHTA and CDR2 FQGTGA.

A few counts support this clone. This chain links TRBV7-2 with TRBJ2-1; 7 bases fit TRBD1. This CDR3 has 16 residues. CDR1 is SGHTA and CDR2 is FQGNSA in the germline V gene. The V and J ends lost 5 bases and 0 bases, in that order; junction bases with no gene match: 7. CDR3 sequence: CASSILWTGSYNEQFF. The CDR3 DNA follows: TGTGCCAGCAGCATCCTTTGGACAGGCTCCTACAATGAGCAGTTCTTC. The variable domain in full, completed from reference TRBV7-2 and TRBJ2-1, reads GAGVSQSPSNKVTEKGKDVELRCDPISGHTALYWYRQSLGQGLEFLIYFQGNSAPDKSGLPSDRFSAERTGGSVSTLTIQRTQQEDSAVYLCASSILWTGSYNEQFFGPGTRLTVL.

The chain uses TRBV2 and TRBJ2-2; TRBD2 matches at 7 bases. The CDR3 length is 13 residues. In germline, CDR1 is SNHLY, CDR2 FYNNEI. The V segment lost 5 bases and the J segment 5 bases; nucleotides outside the gene matches: 2. CDR3 region: CASSREATGELFF. The DNA for the CDR3 is TGTGCCAGCAGTCGGGAGGCGACCGGGGAGCTGTTTTTT.

The CDR3 DNA reads as TGTGCCAGCAGTGAAGACGGGTTCTATGGCTACACCTTC. Translation gives CASSEDGFYGYTF. J is TRBJ1-2 and V is TRBV2, with D unclear. The CDR3 contains 13 residues. The V gene lost 1 base and the J gene lost 4 bases, with 7 bases spanning the gap. Germline values: CDR1 SNHLY, CDR2 FYNNEI.

V usage is TRBV6-2 or TRBV6-3 and J usage is TRBJ1-1; D may be TRBD1 (5 bases). The CDR3 length is 13 residues. The V gene lost 5 bases and the J gene lost 2 bases, with 9 bases spanning the gap. Looked up from germline, CDR1 is MNHEY and CDR2 is SVGEGT. CDR3 nucleotides: TGTGCCAGCAGTGCGGGACCCAACACTGAAGCTTTCTTT. Translation: CASSAGPNTEAFF.

J is TRBJ1-1 and V is TRBV30; TRBD1 matches at 11 bases. This CDR3 contains 18 residues. V shed 0 bases and J 6 bases; nucleotides not matched to a gene: 15. CDR1 and CDR2 from the germline V gene are GTSNPN and SVGIG (reference sequence). The CDR3 loop is CAWSVLGSGDRGRPEAFF. The CDR3 DNA follows: TGTGCCTGGAGTGTACTAGGGAGTGGGGACAGGGGGAGGCCTGAAGCTTTCTTT.

The rearrangement links TRBV5-4 to TRBJ1-2; D gene uncertain. The CDR3 covers 15 residues. Germline CDR1 reads SGHNT; CDR2 reads YYREEE (reference sequence). Between the trimmed V and J ends, which lost 0 bases and 1 base, there was a span of 10 bases. CDR3 sequence reads: CASSLAAGINYGYTF. The CDR3 coding sequence is TGTGCCAGCAGCTTGGCCGCGGGGATTAACTATGGCTACACCTTC.

The rearrangement links TRBV5-4 to TRBJ2-5; D gene ambiguous. Between the trimmed V and J ends, which lost 1 base and 5 bases, there was a span of 6 bases. This CDR3 spans 12 amino acids. Germline lookup yields CDR1 SGHNT and CDR2 YYREEE (reference sequence). The chain's CDR3 is CASSLSRETQYF. The CDR3 DNA reads TGTGCCAGCAGCTTGTCCCGGGAGACCCAGTACTTC.

The chain links TRBV28 to TRBJ2-3, with D perhaps matching TRBD2 (5 bases). This CDR3 spans 13 amino acids. Germline V gene lookup returns CDR1 MDHEN and CDR2 SYDVKM. V dropped 7 bases and J dropped 3 bases, with 11 bases sitting between them. The CDR3 DNA reads as TGTGCCAGCACTACAACGGGGACAGATACGCAGTATTTT. This encodes CASTTTGTDTQYF.

The chain carries TRBV5-5 and TRBJ1-1; 9 bases align to TRBD1. The CDR3 length is 14 residues. CDR1 SGHKS and CDR2 YYEKEE come from the germline V gene (reference sequence). Unmatched junction bases numbered 9, after V lost 4 bases and J lost 8 bases. The CDR3 is CASSAGTGPEEAFF. CDR3 bases: TGTGCCAGCAGCGCCGGGACAGGGCCGGAGGAAGCTTTCTTT. Supplemented by reference TRBV5-5 and TRBJ1-1, the full variable domain reads DAGVTQSPTHLIKTRGQQVTLRCSPISGHKSVSWYQQVLGQGPQFIFQYYEKEERGRGNFPDRFSARQFPNYSSELNVNALLLGDSALYLCASSAGTGPEEAFFGQGTRLTVV.

The genes are TRBV7-2 and TRBJ2-3; 8 bases match TRBD1. The CDR3 covers 16 residues. Germline V CDR1 and CDR2: SGHTA, FQGNSA. V was pared by 5 bases and J by 2 bases, with 9 bases of the junction left unmatched. CDR3 sequence: CASSADRGFVTDTQYF. CDR3 DNA: TGTGCCAGCAGCGCCGACAGGGGATTTGTCACAGATACGCAGTATTTT.

The rearrangement joins TRBV28 to TRBJ1-5; 7 bases are shared with TRBD1. The V gene's germline CDR1 is MDHEN and CDR2 SYDVKM. The CDR3 runs 14 residues. After removal of 10 bases from V and 1 base from J, the junction contained 7 bases not matched to a gene. Here the CDR3 reads CAIQTGNSNQPQHF. The CDR3 DNA reads as TGTGCCATCCAGACAGGGAACAGCAATCAGCCCCAGCATTTT. Filled out from reference TRBV28 and TRBJ1-5, the complete variable domain reads DVKVTQSSRYLVKRTGEKVFLECVQDMDHENMFWYRQDPGLGLRLIYFSYDVKMKEKGDIPEGYSVSREKKERFSLILESASTNQTSMYLCAIQTGNSNQPQHFGDGTRLSIL.

The chain is built from TRBV2 and TRBJ1-2; 7 nucleotides match TRBD1. J gave up 3 bases and V 4 bases, and 5 bases lay outside the gene matches. The CDR3 extends over 14 amino acids. CDR1 is SNHLY and CDR2 is FYNNEI in the germline V gene. The CDR3 sequence: CASSVADRDYGYTF. The CDR3 nucleotides are TGTGCCAGCAGTGTGGCCGACAGGGACTATGGCTACACCTTC. Full variable domain (rest looked up from reference TRBV2 and TRBJ1-2): EPEVTQTPSHQVTQMGQEVILRCVPISNHLYFYWYRQILGQKVEFLVSFYNNEISEKSEIFDDQFSVERPDGSNFTLKIRSTKLEDSAMYFCASSVADRDYGYTFGSGTRLTVV.

The genes are TRBV28 and TRBJ1-6, with 11 bases identical to TRBD1. J gave up 7 bases and V 5 bases, and 7 bases lay outside the gene matches. Germline-derived CDR1 and CDR2 are MDHEN and SYDVKM. CDR3 length equals 16 residues. Here the CDR3 reads CASSVLGQGVNSPLHF. For the CDR3, the DNA is TGTGCCAGCAGTGTACTGGGACAGGGGGTAAATTCACCCCTCCACTTT.

The CDR3 region is CASSQPSYEQYF. The CDR3 coding sequence is TGTGCCAGCAGCCAACCCAGCTACGAGCAGTACTTC. The gene calls are TRBV3-1 (or the pseudogene TRBV3-2) and TRBJ2-7; D is ambiguous. Trimming took 2 bases from V and 3 from J, leaving 5 bases between them. The V gene's germline CDR1 is LGHDT and CDR2 YNNKEL (reference sequence). CDR3 length: 12 residues.